The next 27 T cell receptor beta chains were all read from a single sample in a study of blood T cell repertoires in COVID-19. Some clones are missing from TCRdb's copy, which holds only in-frame ones; the method was immunoSEQ multiplex PCR. The data hold approximately 200,000 clones, with approximately 85% observed a single time. Sequenced sample: peripheral blood. The receptors derive from a human donor with active or convalescent COVID-19. The donor label of this sample is uncertain.

This clone was seen a single time. The CDR3 DNA follows: TGTGCCAGCAGTCCAGACAGGGGAAACACCATATATTTT. Encoded protein: CASSPDRGNTIYF. V and J are TRBV12-3 or TRBV12-4 and TRBJ1-3; tentative D call: TRBD1 (6 bases). The ends were cut back, 5 bases at V and 4 bases at J, with 9 bases in the middle. The CDR3 runs 13 residues.

The chain employs TRBV2 and TRBJ2-5, with D maybe TRBD2 (7 bases). V was pared by 6 bases and J by 5 bases, with 25 bases between. Germline loops: CDR1 SNHLY, CDR2 FYNNEI. The CDR3 totals 17 residues. The CDR3: CASSLQGGDTGVETQYF. The CDR3 DNA reads as TGTGCCAGCAGCCTCCAAGGGGGGGACACGGGGGTTGAGACCCAGTACTTC. Variable domain in full (rest from reference TRBV2 and TRBJ2-5): EPEVTQTPSHQVTQMGQEVILRCVPISNHLYFYWYRQILGQKVEFLVSFYNNEISEKSEIFDDQFSVERPDGSNFTLKIRSTKLEDSAMYFCASSLQGGDTGVETQYFGPGTRLLVL.

The gene calls are TRBV4-1 and TRBJ2-1; D unclear. The CDR3 length is 11 residues. The V gene lost 1 base and the J gene lost 7 bases, with 2 bases spanning the gap. Germline loops: CDR1 MGHRA, CDR2 YSYEKL. DNA for the CDR3: TGCGCCAGCAGCCAAGCTAATGAGCAGTTCTTC. It codes for CASSQANEQFF.

The chain recombines TRBV6-5 with TRBJ1-2; 10 bases are shared with TRBD1. The CDR3 is 15 amino acids. Germline CDR1 and CDR2: MNHEY and SVGAGI. With 7 bases clipped from V and 6 bases from J, the junction kept 11 bases outside the gene matches. The CDR3 bases are TGTGCCAGCACTCACTATTCGGGGACAGGGGATGGCTACACCTTC. It translates to CASTHYSGTGDGYTF.

This chain connects TRBV28 to TRBJ1-5; D not certain. CDR3 length: 14 amino acids. CDR1 is MDHEN and CDR2 is SYDVKM in the germline V gene. V lost 6 bases to trimming and J lost 0 bases, with 9 bases between them. The CDR3: CASRAIYSNQPQHF. The CDR3 region has the DNA TGTGCCAGCAGAGCAATCTATAGCAATCAGCCCCAGCATTTT.

V usage is TRBV11-3 and J usage is TRBJ1-4; 7 positions agree with TRBD1. This CDR3 region has 16 residues. After removal of 5 bases from V and 5 bases from J, the junction contained 11 bases not matched to a gene. Germline V CDR1 and CDR2: SGHNT, YENEEA. The CDR3 sequence: CASSAAHRGGNEKLFF. CDR3 bases: TGTGCCAGCAGCGCCGCCCACAGGGGTGGGAATGAAAAACTGTTTTTT.

The rearrangement links TRBV6-1 to TRBJ2-7; TRBD1 agrees at 10 bases. The CDR3 runs to 15 residues. The germline V gene has CDR1 MNHNS and CDR2 SASEGT. Unmatched junction bases numbered 4, after V lost 2 bases and J lost 3 bases. CDR3 loop: CASSELGTGVYEQYF. CDR3 DNA: TGTGCCAGCAGTGAATTGGGGACAGGGGTCTACGAGCAGTACTTC.

The rearrangement uses TRBV4-2 and TRBJ2-2; TRBD1 matches at 9 bases. From germline, CDR1 is LGHNA and CDR2 YNFKEQ. With 2 bases clipped from V and 2 bases from J, the junction kept 9 bases outside the gene matches. The CDR3 totals 18 residues. The CDR3 loop reads CASSQPFWDRDNTGELFF. CDR3 nucleotides: TGTGCCAGCAGCCAACCCTTCTGGGACAGGGATAACACCGGGGAGCTGTTTTTT.

V and J are TRBV4-1 and TRBJ1-1, with TRBD1 identical over 7 bases. V lost 2 bases and J lost 0; bases outside the gene matches: 3. This CDR3 spans 15 amino acids. The germline CDR1 and CDR2 sequences are MGHRA and YSYEKL. The CDR3 here is CASSQWTGMNTEAFF. Written as DNA, the CDR3 is TGCGCCAGCAGCCAATGGACAGGTATGAACACTGAAGCTTTCTTT.

The sample holds one count of this clone. The rearrangement joins TRBV5-6 to TRBJ1-2; TRBD1 agrees at 7 bases. V lost 4 bases and J lost 0; bases outside the gene matches: 6. CDR3 size: 15 residues. Germline CDR1 and CDR2: SGHDT and YYEEEE. The CDR3 sequence: CASSEGTVPNYGYTF. The CDR3 bases are TGTGCCAGCAGCGAGGGGACAGTTCCTAACTATGGCTACACCTTC.

The chain employs TRBV12-5 and TRBJ2-7, with 7 bases that match TRBD1. Per the germline V gene, CDR1 is LGHNT and CDR2 is FRNRAP. J lost 2 bases, V lost 4 bases, and 2 bases had no gene match. The CDR3 totals 13 residues. DNA of the CDR3: TGTGCTAGTGGTTGGGGGACAGCCTACGAGCAGTACTTC. Encoded protein: CASGWGTAYEQYF. The full variable domain, its missing parts supplied by reference TRBV12-5 and TRBJ2-7, is DARVTQTPRHKVTEMGQEVTMRCQPILGHNTVFWYRQTMMQGLELLAYFRNRAPLDDSGMPKDRFSAEMPDATLATLKIQPSEPRDSAVYFCASGWGTAYEQYFGPGTRLTVT.

The chain has TRBV6-1 and TRBJ2-1; TRBD2 matches at 9 bases. The junction had 8 bases not matched to a gene; V was cut back by 3 bases and J by 8 bases. CDR3 size: 15 residues. Germline CDR1 and CDR2: MNHNS and SASEGT. CDR3 amino acids: CASSDGAGGPDEQFF. In DNA form, the CDR3 reads TGTGCCAGCAGTGACGGCGCGGGGGGGCCCGATGAGCAGTTCTTC.

J is TRBJ2-7 and V is TRBV6-2 or TRBV6-3; a possible D gene is TRBD2 (5 bases). The CDR3 covers 15 residues. V lost 6 bases and J 1 base, leaving 16 bases between the germline ends. Germline CDR1 reads MNHEY; CDR2 reads SVGEGT. CDR3 sequence (DNA): TGTGCCAGCAGCCCCGGGATAGCGAAGTCCTACGAGCAGTACTTC. It specifies CASSPGIAKSYEQYF.

The V gene is TRBV6-2 or TRBV6-3, the J gene TRBJ2-7; 10 bases agree with TRBD2. With V trimmed by 5 bases and J by 3 bases, 4 bases remained unmatched. Looked up from germline, CDR1 is MNHEY and CDR2 is SVGEGT. The length of the CDR3 is 14 residues. CDR3 in DNA: TGTGCCAGCAGTACGAGCGGGGGGGTCTACGAGCAGTACTTC. Amino acids: CASSTSGGVYEQYF.

The genes are TRBV5-1 and TRBJ2-1; 8 nucleotides line up with TRBD2. CDR1 and CDR2 from the germline V gene are SGHRS and YFSETQ. V was clipped by 6 bases and J by 0 bases; unmatched bases: 8. The CDR3 is made up of 16 amino acids. CDR3 coding DNA: TGCGCCAGCAACCGAATAGCGGGAATCTCCTACAATGAGCAGTTCTTC. Translation: CASNRIAGISYNEQFF.

This clone was observed a handful of times. DNA for the CDR3: TGTGCCAGCAGCCGATCCGGGACTAGCAATGAGCAGTTCTTC. It specifies CASSRSGTSNEQFF. The rearrangement joins TRBV3-1 (or the pseudogene TRBV3-2) to TRBJ2-1; 8 bases line up with TRBD2. The J segment lost 6 bases and the V segment lost 4 bases, leaving 5 bases of the junction unmatched. The germline CDR1 and CDR2 sequences are LGHDT and YNNKEL (reference sequence). There are 14 residues in the CDR3.

V gene TRBV28 combines with J gene TRBJ2-7; 9 nucleotides line up with TRBD2. The germline V gene has CDR1 MDHEN and CDR2 SYDVKM. V was pared by 5 bases and J by 2 bases, with 16 bases of the junction left unmatched. CDR3 length: 18 residues. The CDR3 protein is CASSGSGGQWAGTYEQYF. DNA for the CDR3: TGTGCCAGCAGTGGCAGCGGGGGGCAGTGGGCGGGCACCTACGAGCAGTACTTC. The full variable domain, its missing parts supplied by reference TRBV28 and TRBJ2-7, is DVKVTQSSRYLVKRTGEKVFLECVQDMDHENMFWYRQDPGLGLRLIYFSYDVKMKEKGDIPEGYSVSREKKERFSLILESASTNQTSMYLCASSGSGGQWAGTYEQYFGPGTRLTVT.

Concerning this clone: Other DNA sequences of this sample code for an identical CDR3. The genes are TRBV19 and TRBJ1-2; 9 bases fit TRBD1. This CDR3 region has 13 residues. Per germline, CDR1 LNHDA and CDR2 SQIVND (reference sequence). Losses at the gene ends were 3 bases for V and 5 bases for J; bases not matched to a gene: 1. The CDR3 loop reads CASSIDRGYGYTF. CDR3 DNA: TGTGCCAGTAGTATCGACAGGGGGTATGGCTACACCTTC.

The J gene is TRBJ2-1, the V gene TRBV6-4, with D possibly TRBD2 on 5 matching bases. The V end lost 5 bases, the J end lost 0 bases, and 8 bases lay between the germline ends. The CDR3 runs 14 residues. CDR1 and CDR2 (germline): MRHNA, SNTAGT. The CDR3 DNA reads as TGTGCCAGCAGTAAGGACTCCTCCTACAATGAGCAGTTCTTC. The encoded protein is CASSKDSSYNEQFF.

This clone was detected once. V and J are TRBV12-5 and TRBJ1-6; unclear D gene. Trimming left V 1 base short and J 7 bases short, with 5 bases between. Germline CDR1 is LGHNT and CDR2 is FRNRAP. The CDR3 loop spans 13 amino acids. CDR3 in amino acids: CASGLGPNSPLHF. The CDR3 DNA reads TGTGCTAGTGGTTTGGGGCCAAATTCACCCCTCCACTTT.

V gene TRBV19 combines with J gene TRBJ2-3; TRBD1 agrees at 10 bases. The CDR3 loop spans 16 amino acids. CDR1 and CDR2 (germline): LNHDA, SQIVND (reference sequence). V was pared by 5 bases and J by 3 bases, with 8 bases of the junction left unmatched. CDR3 DNA: TGTGCCAGTAGTCCGCGGACAGGGGGAATTACAGATACGCAGTATTTT. It is translated as CASSPRTGGITDTQYF. The full variable domain, in which reference TRBV19 and TRBJ2-3 provide the parts outside the CDR3, is DGGITQSPKYLFRKEGQNVTLSCEQNLNHDAMYWYRQDPGQGLRLIYYSQIVNDFQKGDIAEGYSVSREKKESFPLTVTSAQKNPTAFYLCASSPRTGGITDTQYFGPGTRLTVL.

The chain has TRBV4-1 and TRBJ1-1; TRBD1 is a possible D gene (6 bases). The CDR3 contains 17 residues. CDR1 is MGHRA and CDR2 is YSYEKL in the germline V gene. V was cut by 1 base and J by 1 base, with 16 bases left in between. The CDR3 sequence is CASSQGTAVRQNTEAFF. CDR3 DNA: TGCGCCAGCAGCCAAGGGACAGCCGTTAGACAGAACACTGAAGCTTTCTTT.

This clone was observed a single time. The V gene is TRBV9, the J gene TRBJ2-5; 7 positions agree with TRBD1. Germline assignment: CDR1 SGDLS and CDR2 YYNGEE. V lost 4 bases to trimming and J lost 4 bases; unmatched junction nucleotides: 10. This CDR3 is built from 15 residues. CDR3 region: CASSTRQGKGETQYF. The CDR3 DNA reads TGTGCCAGCAGCACCAGACAGGGAAAGGGAGAGACCCAGTACTTC.

The V call is TRBV7-2, the J call TRBJ1-4; 8 nucleotides match TRBD1. This CDR3 comprises 15 residues. The germline gives CDR1 SGHTA, CDR2 FQGNSA. V shed 5 bases, J shed 8 bases, and the junction held 10 bases outside the gene matches. In DNA, the CDR3 is TGTGCCAGCAGCCCCAGGGGGCAGGGTACCGAAAAACTGTTTTTT. Its protein is CASSPRGQGTEKLFF.

The chain is built from TRBV4-2 and TRBJ2-5, with D uncertain. The CDR3 totals 14 residues. V lost 1 base to trimming and J lost 4 bases, with 10 bases between them. CDR1 is LGHNA and CDR2 is YNFKEQ in the germline V gene. Here the CDR3 reads CASSQGVNRETQYF. The CDR3 nucleotides are TGTGCCAGCAGCCAAGGAGTAAATAGAGAGACCCAGTACTTC.

This clone has a handful of counts. The rearrangement links TRBV7-3 to TRBJ2-2; D gene unclear. Germline loops: CDR1 SGHTA, CDR2 FQGTGA. This CDR3 is 12 amino acids long. V dropped 4 bases and J dropped 4 bases, with 4 bases sitting between them. The CDR3 loop reads CASSSGTGELFF. CDR3 coding DNA: TGTGCCAGCAGCTCGGGCACCGGGGAGCTGTTTTTT.

The chain links TRBV18 to TRBJ2-2; 7 positions match TRBD2. The CDR3 is made up of 16 amino acids. From germline, CDR1 is KGHSH and CDR2 LQKENI. The V segment lost 3 bases and the J segment 1 base; nucleotides outside the gene matches: 5. The CDR3 here is CASSPSLAGNTGELFF. The DNA for the CDR3 is TGTGCCAGCTCACCGTCTTTAGCGGGGAACACCGGGGAGCTGTTTTTT.